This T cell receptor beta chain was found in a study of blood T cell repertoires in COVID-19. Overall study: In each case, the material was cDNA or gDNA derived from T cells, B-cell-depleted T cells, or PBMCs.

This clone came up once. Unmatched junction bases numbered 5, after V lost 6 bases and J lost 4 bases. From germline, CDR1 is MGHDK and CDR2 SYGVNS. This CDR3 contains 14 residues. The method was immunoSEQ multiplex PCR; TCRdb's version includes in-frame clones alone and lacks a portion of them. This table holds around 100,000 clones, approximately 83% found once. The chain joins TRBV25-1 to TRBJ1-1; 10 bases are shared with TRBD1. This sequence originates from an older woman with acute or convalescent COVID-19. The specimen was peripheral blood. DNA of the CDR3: TGTGCCAGCAGGACAGGGGGCGGGTTCACTGAAGCTTTCTTT. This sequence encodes CASRTGGGFTEAFF. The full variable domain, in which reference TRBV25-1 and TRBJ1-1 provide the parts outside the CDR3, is EADIYQTPRYLVIGTGKKITLECSQTMGHDKMYWYQQDPGMELHLIHYSYGVNSTEKGDLSSESTVSRIRTEHFPLTLESARPSHTSQYLCASRTGGGFTEAFFGQGTRLTVV.